This T cell receptor beta chain was sequenced during a study of T cell responses to AZD1222 COVID-19 vaccine (dated by TCRdb to about 2021). Broadly, across the study: Because spike-specific TCR depth and breadth did not differ between the two schedules, AZD1222 recipients who got a second dose at roughly 4 weeks were pooled with those who got a second dose at roughly 12 weeks. Trial participants were enrolled by age into subgroups of 18-55, 56-69 and 70-plus years, and around 150, 29 and 61 TCR-sequenced participants, respectively, were included in these subgroups. A total of approximately 240 trial participants underwent TCR sequencing, of whom 200 to 220 received two doses of AZD1222 and roughly 25 received two doses of the MenACWY control vaccine.

The CDR3 regions of human TCRbeta chains were analyzed by immunosequencing. For the original study's pipeline: TCRs in the repertoires were compared against a reference library of SARS-CoV-2-specific TCRs that had been generated with the MIRA antigen-specificity platform. Breadth was defined as the fraction of unique TCRs that were SARS-CoV-2-associated. Depth was defined as the fraction of total T cells that were SARS-CoV-2-associated. Using the MIRA data, each spike-specific TCR was mapped to the spike region that the TCR reacts to and placed in a CD4 or CD8 class. Log10-transformed breadth and depth values were compared by one-way ANOVA with Sidak's multiple comparisons tests. As stored in TCRdb, this immuneACCESS dataset retains in-frame rearrangements with V and J assigned. A fraction of the clones does not appear; measured against another copy, unresolved V genes explain less than half of the discrepancy, and the remainder lacks a known reason. Clonal size and the V and J genes are those of that table, whereas D and trimming came from the DNA. For this sample there are 90,000 to 150,000 clones; 85% to 90% appear just once. The top ten constitute about 3.7% of the sample.

The paper's findings and limits, for the study overall: Reportedly, almost half of the unique spike-specific TCRs recognized epitopes lying outside the regions that are mutated in the B.1.351 and B.1.1.7 variants. Only five to seven AZD1222 recipients were SARS-CoV-2 seropositive at baseline, limiting conclusions about previously exposed vaccinees. CD4 TCRs associated with the vaccine covered the entire spike protein, and the dominant responses were in regions 160-218 and 743-854. In the small 56-69-year group, the increase in depth fell short of significance, most likely because of low power. Because no day 14 peak-response samples were available, the repertoires could be characterized only after the peak T cell response. After two AZD1222 doses, spike-specific TCR breadth and depth were significantly higher than at day 0 and than in MenACWY recipients. Participants were mostly white British, with more females than males. The authors suggested clonal diversity may have been underestimated.

What this sample's time point label stands for: baseline before first vaccination. Vaccinee samples were obtained from the UK trials COV001 and COV002, which included a single-blind randomized controlled phase 2/3 trial of AZD1222 (ChAdOx1 nCoV-19) in healthy adults. Trial participant PBMC samples were collected at day 0 and day 28 after the second dose for TCRbeta chain sequencing. Points on this clone: What antigen it recognizes has not been identified. No per-base quality is available; no much larger clone lies one base away.

From the cysteine up to the phenylalanine, the CDR3 has a length of 14 residues. Just the 42-base CDR3 DNA is kept, in frame starting at base 1. CDR1 is given as LNHDA and CDR2 as SQIVND, both from the germline V gene (reference sequence). After removal of 9 bases from V and 4 bases from J, the junction retains 10 bases not matched to a gene. The sequencing here drew on peripheral blood, taken on day 0 of AZD1222 vaccination. The receptor chain draws on TRBV19 and TRBJ1-2, with 8 bases aligning to TRBD1. This TCR was sampled from an adult in good health. The CDR3 has the sequence CASQGQGATYGYTF. The nucleotide sequence is TGTGCCAGCCAGGGGCAGGGGGCGACCTATGGCTACACCTTC.